This TCR beta chain was sequenced during a study of tumor and adjacent non-tumor tissue in lung cancer. About the study: Aged about 31 to 76 years, patients included fewer than 11 men and about five women with stage I to III disease. About 4.17 million productive TCRbeta reads were obtained per sample on average. Broader study findings: Shorter survival was associated with higher TCR diversity in tumors.

Three rounds of nested PCR, following a modified ARM-PCR protocol, produced the TCRbeta library. A single record per CDR3 protein comes from TCRdb applying MiXCR to the multiplex PCR reads. Of under 150,000 distinct CDR3 sequences in the sample, approximately 66% were seen once. The template was RNA from unsorted bulk tissue. Germline-derived CDR1 and CDR2 are SGHNT and YYREEE (reference sequence). CDR3 length equals 16 residues. The trim removed 1 base at V and 4 bases at J, leaving 5 bases unmatched. To note about this clonotype: The antigen is unknown.

The sequenced sample consisted of lung tumor tissue. The receptor was derived from a man in his 60s with small cell lung cancer. The V and J genes are TRBV5-4 and TRBJ2-2; 9 nucleotides align to TRBD1. In DNA form, the CDR3 reads TGTGCCAGCAGCTTGCGTGGGACAGGGATCACCGGGGAGCTGTTTTTT. This codes for CASSLRGTGITGELFF.